This entry lists 6 T cell receptor beta chains sequenced from one sample in a study of graft-versus-host responses after intestinal transplantation. Some clones are missing from TCRdb's copy, which holds only in-frame ones; the method was immunoSEQ multiplex PCR. Among 70,000 to 95,000 clones, approximately 95% were seen once, and the ten largest hold around 1.1%. No antigens are known for them. The sequencing here drew on unstimulated CD8+ T cells sorted from spleen or lymph node cells, taken before transplant. These receptors all stem from a human donor who was the organ donor for an intestinal transplant.

The chain employs TRBV29-1 and TRBJ2-7; 8 nucleotides align to TRBD1. The CDR3 is 14 amino acids. In germline, CDR1 is SQVTM, CDR2 ANQGSEA. The junction had 7 bases not matched to a gene; V was cut back by 4 bases and J by 2 bases. The CDR3 DNA sequence: TGCAGCGTTGTCGGCAGGGGGCCCACCTACGAGCAGTACTTC. Its protein is CSVVGRGPTYEQYF.

This chain uses TRBV30 with TRBJ2-5, with TRBD2 matching 7 bases. The J call may be in error: the DNA end matches TRBJ2-7 better. The germline V gene has CDR1 GTSNPN and CDR2 SVGIG (reference sequence). The CDR3 consists of 13 residues. The CDR3 loop is CAWRGRGTHEQYF. DNA of the CDR3: TGTGCCTGGAGAGGGCGGGGGACCCACGAGCAGTACTTC.

The gene calls are TRBV7-9 and TRBJ2-7; 9 positions match TRBD1. The CDR3 has 14 residues. From germline, CDR1 is SEHNR and CDR2 FQNEAQ (reference sequence). J was trimmed by 3 bases and V by 6 bases; bases with no gene match: 6. CDR3 loop: CASREQGASYEQYF. The DNA of the CDR3 is TGTGCCAGCAGGGAACAGGGGGCAAGCTACGAGCAGTACTTC.

The rearrangement links TRBV19 to TRBJ2-7; 15 positions match TRBD2. V lost 1 base, J lost 3 bases, and 10 bases stayed unmatched. CDR3 length equals 19 residues. CDR1 and CDR2 from the germline V gene are LNHDA and SQIVND (reference sequence). The CDR3 nucleotides read TGTGCCAGTAGTATAGCGGGGACTAGCGGGGGGACTTCTTTCTACGAGCAGTACTTC. The encoded protein is CASSIAGTSGGTSFYEQYF.

The rearrangement uses TRBV9 and TRBJ2-7, with 8 bases lining up with TRBD2. J was trimmed by 5 bases and V by 0 bases; bases with no gene match: 22. The V gene's germline CDR1 is SGDLS and CDR2 YYNGEE. The CDR3 is 20 amino acids. This CDR3 reads CASSVGAPTPSGSANDEQYF. The CDR3 bases are TGTGCCAGCAGCGTAGGGGCGCCCACACCCAGCGGGAGCGCTAACGACGAGCAGTACTTC.

This chain connects TRBV9 to TRBJ1-2; D is perhaps TRBD1 (6 bases). V was clipped by 10 bases and J by 0 bases, with 13 bases between them. The germline gives CDR1 SGDLS, CDR2 YYNGEE. The CDR3 is 13 amino acids. CDR3 amino acids: CASGGASNYGYTF. The CDR3 bases are TGTGCCTCCGGGGGGGCCTCTAACTATGGCTACACCTTC.